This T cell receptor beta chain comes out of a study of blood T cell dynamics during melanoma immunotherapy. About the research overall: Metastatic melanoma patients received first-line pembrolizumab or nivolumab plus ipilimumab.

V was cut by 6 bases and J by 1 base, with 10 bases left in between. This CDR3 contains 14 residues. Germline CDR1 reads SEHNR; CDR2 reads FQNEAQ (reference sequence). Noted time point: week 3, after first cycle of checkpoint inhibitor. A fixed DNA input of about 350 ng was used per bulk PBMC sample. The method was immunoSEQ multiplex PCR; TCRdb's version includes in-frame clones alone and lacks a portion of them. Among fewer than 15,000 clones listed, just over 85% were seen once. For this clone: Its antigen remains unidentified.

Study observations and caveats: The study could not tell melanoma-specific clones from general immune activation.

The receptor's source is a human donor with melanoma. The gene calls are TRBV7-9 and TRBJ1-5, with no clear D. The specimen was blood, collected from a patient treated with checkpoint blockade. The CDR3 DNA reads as TGTGCCAGCAGTAAGGCCGCGAGCAATCAGCCCCAGCATTTT. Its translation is CASSKAASNQPQHF. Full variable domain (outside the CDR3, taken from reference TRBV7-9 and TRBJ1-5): DTGVSQNPRHKITKRGQNVTFRCDPISEHNRLYWYRQTLGQGPEFLTYFQNEAQLEKSRLLSDRFSAERPKGSFSTLEIQRTEQGDSAMYLCASSKAASNQPQHFGDGTRLSIL.